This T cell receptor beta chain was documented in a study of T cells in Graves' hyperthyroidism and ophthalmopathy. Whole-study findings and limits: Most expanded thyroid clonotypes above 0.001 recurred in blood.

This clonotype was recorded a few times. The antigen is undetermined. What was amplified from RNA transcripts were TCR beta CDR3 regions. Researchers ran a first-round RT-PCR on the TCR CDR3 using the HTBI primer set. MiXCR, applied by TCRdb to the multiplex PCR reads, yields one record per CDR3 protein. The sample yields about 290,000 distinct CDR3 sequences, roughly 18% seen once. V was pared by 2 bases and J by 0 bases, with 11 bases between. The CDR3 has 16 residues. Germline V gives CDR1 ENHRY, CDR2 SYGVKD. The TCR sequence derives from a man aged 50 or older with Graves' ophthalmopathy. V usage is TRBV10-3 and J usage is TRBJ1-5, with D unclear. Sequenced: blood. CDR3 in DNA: TGTGCCATCAGTGAGGGCAGACTTAATAGCAATCAGCCCCAGCATTTT. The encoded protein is CAISEGRLNSNQPQHF.